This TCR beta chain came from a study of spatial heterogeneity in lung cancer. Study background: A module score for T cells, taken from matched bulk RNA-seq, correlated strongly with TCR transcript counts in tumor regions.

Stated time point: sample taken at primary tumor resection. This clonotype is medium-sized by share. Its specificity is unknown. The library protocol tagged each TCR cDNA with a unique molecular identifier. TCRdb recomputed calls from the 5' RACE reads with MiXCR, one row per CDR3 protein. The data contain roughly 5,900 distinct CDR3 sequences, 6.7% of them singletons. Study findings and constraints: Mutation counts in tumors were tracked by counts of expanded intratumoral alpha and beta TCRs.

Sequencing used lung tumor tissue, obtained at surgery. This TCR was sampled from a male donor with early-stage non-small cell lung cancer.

The CDR3 region is CASSLARTGALGYGYTF. In nucleotides, the CDR3 is TGTGCCAGCAGTTTAGCGCGAACAGGGGCGCTGGGTTATGGCTACACCTTC. The rearrangement links TRBV12-3 or TRBV12-4 to TRBJ1-2; 7 bases fit TRBD1. J lost 5 bases, V lost 0 bases, and 12 bases had no gene match. The CDR3 extends over 17 amino acids.